This is a list of T cell receptor beta chains from one sample in a study of human T cells and chemical hapten exposure. From the RACE reads, TCRdb called clonotypes with MiXCR, one entry per CDR3 protein. The data hold some 82,000 distinct CDR3 sequences, with roughly 10% observed a single time. The sample in question was whole blood, obtained in connection with sensitization to the hapten diphenylcyclopropenone (DPC). The receptors derive from a woman between 50 and 59 years old with alopecia areata. Some clones in this sample may be carry-over from other donors' samples. CDR3s include the opening cysteine and the closing phenylalanine or tryptophan. The order of the fields is V gene, D gene, clone size, J gene, CDR3 DNA, CDR3 protein. A D gene is named only where the DNA matches it firmly. Clone size is not always given. Where it is, it says once, few, many or a class for expanded clones.

TRBV25-1	.	.	TRBJ1-6	TGTGCCAGCAGTGTGGGGACTTCAACTTCACCCCTCCACTTT	CASSVGTSTSPLHF
TRBV6-5	TRBD1	.	TRBJ2-7	TGTGCCAGCAGGGGAACAGGGGCCGCTTTCGCCTACGAGCAGTACTTC	CASRGTGAAFAYEQYF
TRBV11-3	.	.	TRBJ2-2	TGTGCCAGCAGCCTTTGGCGCGGGGAGCTGTTTTTT	CASSLWRGELFF
TRBV29-1	.	.	TRBJ2-2	TGCAGCGTTGAGGAACAGGGAATCGGCGGGGAGCTGTTTTTT	CSVEEQGIGGELFF
TRBV3-1	TRBD2	once	TRBJ2-3	TGTGCCAGCAGCCAAGAGTGTCTAGCGGGGCGCACAGATACGCAGTATTTT	CASSQECLAGRTDTQYF
TRBV12-3/TRBV12-4	TRBD1	many	TRBJ2-2	TGTGCCAGCAGCCGAGGACAGGGGGCTCACGGGGAGCTGTTTTTT	CASSRGQGAHGELFF
TRBV5-1	.	few	TRBJ2-7	TGCGCCAGCAGCTTTAGGACCGCCGACTACGAGCAGTACTTC	CASSFRTADYEQYF
TRBV27	.	.	TRBJ2-6	TGTGCCAGCAGTTCCGACCTACGGAGGTCTGGGGCCAACGTCCTGACTTTC	CASSSDLRRSGANVLTF
TRBV7-8	.	many	TRBJ2-5	TGTGCCAGCAGCGCACGGGCCCGTGAGGGGATCCAGACCCAGTACTTC	CASSARAREGIQTQYF
TRBV6-6	.	.	TRBJ1-1	TGTGCCAGCAGTTACATGGGACAGAACACTGAAGCTTTCTTT	CASSYMGQNTEAFF
TRBV7-9	.	few	TRBJ1-1	TGTGCCAGCAGCTTATGGACGGTTTTGTCAGCTTTCTTT	CASSLWTVLSAFF